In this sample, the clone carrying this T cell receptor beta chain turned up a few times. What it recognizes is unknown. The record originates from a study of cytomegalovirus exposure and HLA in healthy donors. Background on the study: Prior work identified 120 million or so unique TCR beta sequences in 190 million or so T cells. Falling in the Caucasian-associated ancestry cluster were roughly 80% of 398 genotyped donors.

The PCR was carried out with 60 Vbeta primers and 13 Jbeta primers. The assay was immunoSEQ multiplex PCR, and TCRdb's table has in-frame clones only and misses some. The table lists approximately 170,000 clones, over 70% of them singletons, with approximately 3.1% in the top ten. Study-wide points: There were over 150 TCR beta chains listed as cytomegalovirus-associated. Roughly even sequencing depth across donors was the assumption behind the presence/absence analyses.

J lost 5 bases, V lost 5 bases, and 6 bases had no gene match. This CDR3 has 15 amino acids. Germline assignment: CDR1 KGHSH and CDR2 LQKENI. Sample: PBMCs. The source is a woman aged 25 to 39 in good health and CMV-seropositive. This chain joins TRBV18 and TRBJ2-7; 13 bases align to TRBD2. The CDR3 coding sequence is TGTGCCAGCTCAACTGGACTAGCGGGAGAGGACGAGCAGTACTTC. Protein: CASSTGLAGEDEQYF.